The clone carrying this T cell receptor beta chain was recorded many times. The target antigen is unknown. This entry belongs to a study of regulatory T cells in long-lasting Graves disease. General observations from the study: Persistent disease preferred TRBV28, TRBJ1-2 and TRBJ2-5; new disease, TRBV20-1 and TRBJ2-1. Rather than thyroid tissue, only peripheral blood underwent study.

According to the study, TCR beta libraries were built with iRepertoire HTBI primers and CDR3-region Arm-PCR. TCRdb re-called the multiplex PCR reads through MiXCR, storing one row per CDR3 protein. This sample has approximately 230,000 distinct CDR3 sequences, with about a sixth found just once. The CDR3 covers 13 residues. Germline CDR1 is SNHLY and CDR2 is FYNNEI. Trimming removed 7 bases from V and 11 bases from J; junction bases left unmatched: 9. This sample's time point: newly diagnosed GD, antithyroid drugs for less than 3 months. PBMC RNA was the source of the TCR library. An endocrinology department in Xi'an, China, recruited the patients.

This chain connects TRBV2 to TRBJ1-1; TRBD1 agrees at 11 bases. This receptor was obtained from a female donor with Graves disease. Sequencing was performed on peripheral blood mononuclear cells (PBMCs), taken at new diagnosis, from a patient treated with antithyroid drugs. The DNA for the CDR3 is TGTGCCAGCACCCGAGAGGACAGGGGGCATGCTTTCTTT. Protein product: CASTREDRGHAFF.